This T cell receptor (beta chain) was sequenced for a study of CD4+ T cells in melanoma. The CDR3 consists of 13 residues. With 4 bases removed from V and 2 bases from J, the gap between germline ends came to 9 bases. Germline V gene data show CDR1 as SNHLY and CDR2 as FYNNEI. Libraries were prepared by immunoSEQ multiplex PCR; TCRdb keeps only in-frame clonotypes and omits some of them. The data contain 15,000 to 20,000 clones, roughly 80% of them singletons. This sequence joins TRBV2 and TRBJ2-7; D gene uncertain. Sequenced: cells from a culture (not recorded whether cultured in vitro). The TCR sequence derives from a human donor with melanoma. The CDR3 is CASSVSGAYEQYF. CDR3 nucleotide sequence: TGTGCCAGCAGTGTTAGTGGAGCCTACGAGCAGTACTTC.